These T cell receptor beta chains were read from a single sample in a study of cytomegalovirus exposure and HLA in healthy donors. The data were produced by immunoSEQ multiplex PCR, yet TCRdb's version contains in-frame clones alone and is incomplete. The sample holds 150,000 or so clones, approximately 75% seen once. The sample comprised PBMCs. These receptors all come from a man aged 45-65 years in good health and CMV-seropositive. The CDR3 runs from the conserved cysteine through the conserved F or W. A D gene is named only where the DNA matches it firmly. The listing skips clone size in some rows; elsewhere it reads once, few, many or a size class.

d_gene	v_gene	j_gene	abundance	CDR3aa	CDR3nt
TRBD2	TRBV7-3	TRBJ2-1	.	CASSLGASGGNEQFF	TGTGCCAGCAGCTTAGGGGCTAGCGGGGGGAATGAGCAGTTCTTC
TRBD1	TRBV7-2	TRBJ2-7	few	CASSETGGPYEQYF	TGTGCCAGCAGCGAAACAGGGGGGCCCTACGAGCAGTACTTC
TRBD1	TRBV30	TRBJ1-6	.	CAWEGTGNSPLHF	TGTGCCTGGGAGGGGACAGGTAATTCACCCCTCCACTTT
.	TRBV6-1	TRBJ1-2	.	CASSEAGRRYGYTF	TGTGCCAGCAGTGAAGCCGGGAGAAGGTATGGCTACACCTTC
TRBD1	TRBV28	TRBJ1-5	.	CASSSGQGFQPQHF	TGTGCCAGCAGTTCCGGACAGGGGTTTCAGCCCCAGCATTTT
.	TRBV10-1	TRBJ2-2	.	CASSGSQNTGELFF	TGCGCCAGCAGCGGGAGCCAGAACACCGGGGAGCTGTTTTTT
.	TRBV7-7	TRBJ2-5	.	CASSPARGAQETQYF	TGTGCCAGCAGCCCCGCACGCGGAGCCCAAGAGACCCAGTACTTC
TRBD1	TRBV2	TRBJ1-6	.	CASTGGFPNSPLHF	TGTGCCAGTACAGGGGGATTTCCTAATTCACCCCTCCACTTT
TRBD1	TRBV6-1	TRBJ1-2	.	CASSELRGASGNYGYTF	TGTGCCAGCAGTGAACTCAGGGGGGCTTCGGGAAACTATGGCTACACCTTC
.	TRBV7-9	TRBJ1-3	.	CASTTGQGNGDTIYF	TGTGCCAGCACCACGGGTCAGGGTAATGGGGACACCATATATTTT
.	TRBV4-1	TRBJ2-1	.	CASSQVPRFDEQFF	TGCGCCAGCAGCCAAGTCCCGAGATTCGATGAGCAGTTCTTC
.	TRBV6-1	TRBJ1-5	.	CASSEPGNSNQPQHF	TGTGCCAGCAGTGAACCAGGCAATAGCAATCAGCCCCAGCATTTT
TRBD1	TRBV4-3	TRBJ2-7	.	CASSHSRTGGLDEQYF	TGCGCCAGCAGCCATTCTCGGACAGGGGGATTGGACGAGCAGTACTTC
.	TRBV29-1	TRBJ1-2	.	CSAGPPESYTF	TGCAGCGCAGGGCCGCCCGAGAGCTACACCTTC
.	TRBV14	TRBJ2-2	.	CASSTHTGLNTGELFF	TGTGCCAGCAGCACTCATACAGGGCTCAACACCGGGGAGCTGTTTTTT
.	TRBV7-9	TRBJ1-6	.	CASSSTDSFPSNSPLHF	TGTGCCAGCAGCTCCACGGACAGTTTCCCTTCCAATTCACCCCTCCACTTT
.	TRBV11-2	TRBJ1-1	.	CASSLESRGKAFF	TGTGCCAGCAGCTTAGAAAGCCGGGGGAAAGCTTTCTTT
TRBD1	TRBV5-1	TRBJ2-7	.	CASSIGTGLYEQYF	TGCGCCAGCAGCATCGGGACAGGTCTCTACGAGCAGTACTTC
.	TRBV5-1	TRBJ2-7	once	CASSESGEGSYEQYF	TGCGCCAGCAGCGAGTCGGGGGAAGGCTCCTACGAGCAGTACTTC
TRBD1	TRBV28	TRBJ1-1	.	CASSSPSGGTEAFF	TGTGCCAGCAGTTCCCCTTCAGGGGGCACTGAAGCTTTCTTT
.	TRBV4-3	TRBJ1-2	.	CASSQDLPAGRRYGYTF	TGCGCCAGCAGCCAAGATCTCCCGGCAGGAAGAAGGTATGGCTACACCTTC
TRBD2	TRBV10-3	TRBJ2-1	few	CAISETSGGLSYNEQFF	TGTGCCATCAGTGAGACTAGCGGGGGGCTCTCCTACAATGAGCAGTTCTTC
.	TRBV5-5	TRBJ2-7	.	CASSLGPGAYEQYF	TGTGCCAGCAGCTTGGGTCCGGGGGCCTACGAGCAGTACTTC
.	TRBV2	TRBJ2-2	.	CASSDGQRGTGELFF	TGTGCCAGCAGTGATGGCCAAAGGGGCACCGGGGAGCTGTTTTTT
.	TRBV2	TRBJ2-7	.	CASRETGNYEQYF	TGTGCCAGCAGGGAAACAGGGAATTACGAGCAGTACTTC
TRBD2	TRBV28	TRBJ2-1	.	CASRAGGIYNEQFF	TGTGCCAGCAGGGCGGGGGGGATTTACAATGAGCAGTTCTTC
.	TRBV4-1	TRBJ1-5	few	CASSQQGYQPQHF	TGCGCCAGCAGCCAGCAGGGGTATCAGCCCCAGCATTTT
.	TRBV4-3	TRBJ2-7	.	CASSQRGRGYEQYF	TGCGCCAGCAGCCAACGTGGGCGCGGGTACGAGCAGTACTTC
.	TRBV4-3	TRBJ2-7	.	CASSQTLRAYEQYF	TGCGCCAGCAGCCAAACTCTCAGGGCCTACGAGCAGTACTTC
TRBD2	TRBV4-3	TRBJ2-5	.	CASSQEGRGGLETQYF	TGCGCCAGCAGCCAAGAGGGGCGGGGGGGCCTAGAGACCCAGTACTTC
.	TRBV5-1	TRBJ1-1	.	CASSLGAGLNAEAFF	TGCGCCAGCAGCTTGGGAGCAGGGTTGAACGCTGAAGCTTTCTTT